This paragraph covers one TCR beta chain sequence. Its antigen is not known. The record originates from a study of cytomegalovirus exposure and HLA in healthy donors. Study-wide results and caveats: Most TCR sequences proved rare, with some public TCRs found in many donors. Listed as cytomegalovirus-associated were 150 to 200 TCR beta chains.

Here immunoSEQ multiplex PCR was the method, and the copy in TCRdb shows in-frame clones only, minus some. The profile shows 97,000 or so clones, around 88% of them singletons. The donors were in the roughly 120-subject validation cohort, distinct from the roughly 700-subject first cohort. This CDR3 comprises 13 residues. The ends were cut back, 6 bases at V and 0 bases at J, with 9 bases in the middle. Germline V CDR1 and CDR2: ENHRY, SYGVKD. This chain joins TRBV10-3 and TRBJ2-7; D possibly corresponds to TRBD1 (5 bases). The sequenced sample was PBMCs. The receptor's source is a woman in her 30s in good health and CMV-seronegative. The CDR3 DNA reads as TGTGCCATCAGGACAGATAGCTCCTACGAGCAGTACTTC. Translating it yields CAIRTDSSYEQYF.